The 18 T cell receptor beta chains below all came from one sample that was sequenced in a study of somatic mutations in cytotoxic T cells in rheumatoid arthritis. Clones were read by immunoSEQ multiplex PCR, and TCRdb kept only the in-frame ones, dropping some. The sample includes thousands of clones, approximately 82% of them seen just once. Sample: CD8+ T cells sorted from blood. All receptors come from a woman aged 50 to 60 with rheumatoid arthritis.

The chain recombines TRBV5-4 with TRBJ2-1, with D unclear. V was pared by 3 bases and J by 8 bases, with 9 bases between. The CDR3 has 12 amino acids. From germline, CDR1 is SGHNT and CDR2 YYREEE (reference sequence). The DNA of the CDR3 is TGTGCCAGCAGCTCTCTATCGGATGAGCAGTTCTTC. It specifies CASSSLSDEQFF.

This chain links TRBV7-9 with TRBJ2-5; tentatively, D is TRBD2 (5 bases). The V end was cut by 3 bases, the J end by 9 bases, with 17 bases between. The CDR3 has 14 residues. Germline V gene data show CDR1 as SEHNR and CDR2 as FQNEAQ (reference sequence). CDR3 sequence reads: CASSFSSPRVPQYF. Here the CDR3 DNA reads TGTGCCAGCAGCTTTTCTAGCCCTAGGGTCCCCCAGTACTTC. The entire variable domain, with the rest obtained from reference TRBV7-9 and TRBJ2-5, is as follows: DTGVSQNPRHKITKRGQNVTFRCDPISEHNRLYWYRQTLGQGPEFLTYFQNEAQLEKSRLLSDRFSAERPKGSFSTLEIQRTEQGDSAMYLCASSFSSPRVPQYFGPGTRLLVL.

This clone was observed a single time. The rearrangement joins TRBV27 to TRBJ1-5, with 9 positions matching TRBD1. The CDR3 is 16 amino acids. CDR1 and CDR2 from the germline V gene are MNHEY and SMNVEV (reference sequence). V gave up 5 bases and J gave up 7 bases; unmatched junction bases: 12. The CDR3: CASSPAGQGGRQPQHF. CDR3 DNA sequence: TGTGCCAGCAGTCCGGCGGGACAGGGAGGGAGACAGCCCCAGCATTTT.

The rearrangement uses TRBV11-2 and TRBJ1-5; D is undetermined. The CDR3 totals 14 residues. Germline values: CDR1 SGHAT, CDR2 FQNNGV. The V and J ends lost 5 bases and 7 bases respectively, with 15 bases between them. The CDR3 DNA reads as TGTGCCAGCAGCCAACAAAGGGAGTGCCAGCCCCAGCATTTT. It codes for CASSQQRECQPQHF.

The chain combines TRBV30 with TRBJ2-1; 7 positions match TRBD2. The V gene end was trimmed by 0 bases and the J gene end by 5 bases; junction bases not matched to a gene: 10. Germline V gene sequence: CDR1 GTSNPN, CDR2 SVGIG (reference sequence). The CDR3 loop spans 16 amino acids. The CDR3 spells CAWSVDWTRTHNEQFF. The CDR3 region has the DNA TGTGCCTGGAGTGTCGATTGGACTAGGACCCACAATGAGCAGTTCTTC.

This clone was recorded once. The chain links TRBV28 to TRBJ2-1, with D unclear. Trimming removed 7 bases at V and 5 bases at J, with 9 bases between. Germline CDR1 reads MDHEN; CDR2 reads SYDVKM. CDR3 length: 12 amino acids. The CDR3 spells CASNDEDNEQFF. The CDR3 region has the DNA TGTGCCAGCAACGATGAGGACAATGAGCAGTTCTTC.

The chain joins TRBV7-2 to TRBJ2-3, with 7 bases fitting TRBD2. Looked up from germline, CDR1 is SGHTA and CDR2 is FQGNSA. CDR3 length equals 16 residues. Trimming removed 3 bases from V and 2 bases from J; junction bases left unmatched: 8. CDR3: CASSLGASGDTDTQYF. CDR3 DNA: TGTGCCAGCAGCTTGGGAGCTAGCGGAGACACAGATACGCAGTATTTT.

This chain links TRBV5-4 with TRBJ2-7, with 11 bases fitting TRBD2. CDR3 size: 15 residues. Germline V CDR1 and CDR2: SGHNT, YYREEE (reference sequence). V trimming: 4 bases; J trimming: 2 bases; junction bases outside the gene matches: 5. The DNA for the CDR3 is TGTGCCAGCAGCCTGGGGACTAGCGGTACCTACGAGCAGTACTTC. It translates to CASSLGTSGTYEQYF. The full variable domain, its missing parts supplied by reference TRBV5-4 and TRBJ2-7, is ETGVTQSPTHLIKTRGQQVTLRCSSQSGHNTVSWYQQALGQGPQFIFQYYREEENGRGNFPPRFSGLQFPNYSSELNVNALELDDSALYLCASSLGTSGTYEQYFGPGTRLTVT.

Concerning this clone itself: The junction does not match germline at one end; this may be a read error. CDR3: CASSLEVGRAFERYF. The CDR3 nucleotides are TGCGCCAGCAGCTTGGAAGTCGGGAGGGCCTTCGAGCGGTACTTC. The genes are TRBV5-1 and TRBJ2-7, with TRBD2 matching 8 bases. The CDR3 extends over 15 amino acids. Per germline, CDR1 SGHRS and CDR2 YFSETQ.

The V and J genes are TRBV4-1 and TRBJ2-2; 14 bases agree with TRBD2. The CDR3 totals 22 residues. Germline-derived CDR1 and CDR2 are MGHRA and YSYEKL. Germline trimming cut 0 bases from V and 5 bases from J; bases unmatched to any gene: 17. As DNA, the CDR3 is TGCGCCAGCAGCCAAGAATCCCCGGGACTAGCGGGAGCGGGATCTTGGACCGGGGAGCTGTTTTTT. As protein: CASSQESPGLAGAGSWTGELFF.

Worth noting for this clone: The junction does not match germline at one end; this may be a read error. The chain couples TRBV7-8 to TRBJ2-7; 10 positions agree with TRBD1. In germline, CDR1 is SGHVS, CDR2 FQNEAQ. This CDR3 contains 16 residues. The CDR3 protein is CASSVAGTGVGYEQYF. Written as DNA, the CDR3 is TGTGCCAGCAGCGTAGCCGGGACAGGGGTCGGCTACGAGCAGTACTTC.

The chain employs TRBV4-2 and TRBJ2-1; TRBD2 agrees at 9 bases. The V gene end was trimmed by 4 bases and the J gene end by 4 bases; junction bases not matched to a gene: 8. This CDR3 region has 16 residues. Germline V lookup: CDR1 LGHNA, CDR2 YNFKEQ. CDR3 residues: CASSPLPAGGYNEQFF. In DNA form, the CDR3 reads TGTGCCAGCAGCCCCCTCCCAGCGGGGGGATACAATGAGCAGTTCTTC.

This clone was detected only once. V usage is TRBV4-1 and J usage is TRBJ2-5; D call uncertain. The CDR3 totals 12 residues. The germline V gene has CDR1 MGHRA and CDR2 YSYEKL. V lost 0 bases to trimming and J lost 4 bases, with 3 bases between them. CDR3 protein: CASSQDLETQYF. CDR3 DNA sequence: TGCGCCAGCAGCCAAGATCTAGAGACCCAGTACTTC.

The V and J genes are TRBV4-1 and TRBJ2-3; D might be TRBD1 (6 bases). The germline V and J ends were trimmed by 0 bases and 1 base, with 11 bases remaining between them. This CDR3 has 16 amino acids. The germline V gene encodes CDR1 MGHRA and CDR2 YSYEKL. DNA for the CDR3: TGCGCCAGCAGCCAAGAGGACAGCGTCGGCACAGATACGCAGTATTTT. Amino acid sequence: CASSQEDSVGTDTQYF.

This sequence joins TRBV15 and TRBJ1-1, with 10 bases that match TRBD1. The germline CDR1 and CDR2 sequences are LNHNV and YYDKDF (reference sequence). V trimming: 3 bases; J trimming: 1 base; junction bases outside the gene matches: 14. This CDR3 region has 19 residues. The CDR3 nucleotides read TGTGCCACCAGCAGGGACCTGTACGGGACAGGGGTACCGAACACTGAAGCTTTCTTT. It encodes CATSRDLYGTGVPNTEAFF.

The chain employs TRBV2 and TRBJ2-7; the D gene is possibly TRBD2 (7 bases). Per germline, CDR1 SNHLY and CDR2 FYNNEI. The CDR3 consists of 15 residues. V dropped 1 base and J dropped 2 bases, with 12 bases sitting between them. The CDR3 sequence: CASSEVGEGAYEQYF. CDR3 DNA sequence: TGTGCCAGCAGTGAAGTCGGGGAGGGGGCCTACGAGCAGTACTTC.

The chain is built from TRBV6-6 and TRBJ1-5, with D tentatively TRBD1 (5 bases). Looked up from germline, CDR1 is MNHNY and CDR2 is SVGAGI (reference sequence). The V and J ends lost 4 bases and 7 bases respectively, with 8 bases between them. The CDR3 is made up of 12 amino acids. The CDR3 spells CASSSGGQPQHF. In DNA, the CDR3 is TGTGCCAGCAGTTCCGGGGGACAGCCCCAGCATTTT.

V and J are TRBV2 and TRBJ2-7; 8 bases are a match to TRBD2. The CDR3 consists of 14 residues. From germline, CDR1 is SNHLY and CDR2 FYNNEI. Unmatched junction bases numbered 8, after V lost 6 bases and J lost 4 bases. CDR3 protein: CASSSIAGTYEQYF. CDR3 DNA: TGTGCCAGCAGCTCAATAGCGGGAACTTACGAGCAGTACTTC.